The rows below give T cell receptor beta chains drawn from one sample of a study of T cell responses to AZD1222 COVID-19 vaccine. Only in-frame clones appear in the TCRdb table, and some are missing; sequencing was by immunoSEQ multiplex PCR. Of about 72,000 clones detected, about nine tenths appear once; the ten largest clones hold roughly 30%. The sequencing here drew on peripheral blood, taken 28 days after the second AZD1222 dose. The source is an adult who received the AZD1222 COVID-19 vaccine. Both conserved end residues are part of each CDR3. The order of the fields is D gene, clone size, J gene, V gene, CDR3 DNA, CDR3 protein. D genes are given only for firm matches. Clone size is not always given. Where it is, it says once, few, many or a class for expanded clones.

D: .
size: .
J: TRBJ1-1
V: TRBV11-3
DNA: TGTGCCAGCAGCTTAGGGGTGGGCCCGAACACTGAAGCTTTCTTT
CDR3: CASSLGVGPNTEAFF

D: TRBD1
size: .
J: TRBJ1-1
V: TRBV12-5
DNA: TGTGCTAGTGGTTTGATACTCGTGGGACAGAAGGTCCCTGAAGCTTTCTTT
CDR3: CASGLILVGQKVPEAFF

D: TRBD1
size: .
J: TRBJ1-2
V: TRBV10-3
DNA: TGTGCCATCAGGGCCTGGGACAGGGAGGAGGACTATGGCTACACCTTC
CDR3: CAIRAWDREEDYGYTF

D: TRBD1
size: .
J: TRBJ2-3
V: TRBV6-2/TRBV6-3
DNA: TGTGCCAGCAGTACGCGGACAGGGGGCGTTGCAGATACGCAGTATTTT
CDR3: CASSTRTGGVADTQYF

D: TRBD1
size: .
J: TRBJ2-3
V: TRBV7-2
DNA: TGTGCCAGCAGCTTAGCGTCCGGACAGGGTCCAGATACGCAGTATTTT
CDR3: CASSLASGQGPDTQYF

D: .
size: .
J: TRBJ1-1
V: TRBV19
DNA: TGTGCCAGTAGTAACGGACTGAAGGGGGGCAGTGAAGCTTTCTTT
CDR3: CASSNGLKGGSEAFF

D: .
size: .
J: TRBJ2-7
V: TRBV10-3
DNA: TGTGCCATCACTGAGGACACGAACTACGAGCAGTACTTC
CDR3: CAITEDTNYEQYF

D: .
size: .
J: TRBJ2-1
V: TRBV13
DNA: TGTGCCAGCAAGGGTTACAATGAGCAGTTCTTC
CDR3: CASKGYNEQFF

D: .
size: .
J: TRBJ1-2
V: TRBV30
DNA: TGTGCCTGGAGTGCGGGGGCGCTTCGTGGCTACACCTTC
CDR3: CAWSAGALRGYTF

D: .
size: .
J: TRBJ1-5
V: TRBV28
DNA: TGTGCCAGCAGAACCCCCGGGGGTGCCCAGCATTTT
CDR3: CASRTPGGAQHF

D: .
size: .
J: TRBJ1-1
V: TRBV11-2
DNA: TGTGCCAGCACCCCTGGTCCAGTCGACGTGGAGGCTTTCTTT
CDR3: CASTPGPVDVEAFF

D: .
size: .
J: TRBJ1-6
V: TRBV3-1/TRBV3-2
DNA: TGTGCCAGCAGCCAAGTACAGGATTCACCCCTCCACTTT
CDR3: CASSQVQDSPLHF

D: .
size: .
J: TRBJ2-1
V: TRBV5-4
DNA: TGTGCCAGCAGCTTGATGAATGAGCAGTTCTTC
CDR3: CASSLMNEQFF

D: TRBD1
size: .
J: TRBJ1-1
V: TRBV9
DNA: TGTGCCAGCAGCGCTCTCACACAGGGGACGGAAGCTTTCTTT
CDR3: CASSALTQGTEAFF

D: TRBD1
size: .
J: TRBJ2-5
V: TRBV7-3
DNA: TGTGCCAGCAGCTTAAGACCAGACAGGGGGTCCCAAGAGACCCAGTACTTC
CDR3: CASSLRPDRGSQETQYF

D: TRBD2
size: .
J: TRBJ2-7
V: TRBV7-9
DNA: TGTGCCAGCAGCTCTATGACTAGCGGGGGAGACTTC
CDR3: CASSSMTSGGDF

D: .
size: .
J: TRBJ2-4
V: TRBV11-3
DNA: TGTGCCAGCAGCCTAGAACTCGAGAACATTCAGTACTTC
CDR3: CASSLELENIQYF

D: TRBD2
size: .
J: TRBJ2-7
V: TRBV15
DNA: TGTGCCACCAGCAGTAGCGGGAGGGCGGGCGAGCAGTACTTC
CDR3: CATSSSGRAGEQYF

D: .
size: .
J: TRBJ1-4
V: TRBV29-1
DNA: TGCAGCGTGCGGGGAGCCGTAGAAAAACTGTTTTTT
CDR3: CSVRGAVEKLFF

D: .
size: .
J: TRBJ2-7
V: TRBV29-1
DNA: TGCAGCATTTCGGGGGCCACCATCCACGAGCAGTACTTC
CDR3: CSISGATIHEQYF

D: .
size: once
J: TRBJ2-3
V: TRBV4-1
DNA: TGCGCCAGCAGCCAAGACTGGTTTACCTCTAGCACAGATACGCAGTATTTT
CDR3: CASSQDWFTSSTDTQYF

D: .
size: .
J: TRBJ2-5
V: TRBV12-3/TRBV12-4
DNA: TGTGCCAGCAACCCTATCGGGTCTGAGACCCAGTACTTC
CDR3: CASNPIGSETQYF

D: TRBD1
size: .
J: TRBJ2-7
V: TRBV28
DNA: TGTGCCAGCAGTTCCAGCGGACAGGGGTTCTACGAGCAGTACTTC
CDR3: CASSSSGQGFYEQYF

D: .
size: .
J: TRBJ1-6
V: TRBV18
DNA: TGTGCCAGCTCACCAGAGAGCGGGACTGGCTATAATTCACCCCTCCACTTT
CDR3: CASSPESGTGYNSPLHF

D: TRBD2
size: .
J: TRBJ2-7
V: TRBV19
DNA: TGTGCCAGTAGTGATAGCGGGAGCTCCTACGAGCAGTACTTC
CDR3: CASSDSGSSYEQYF

D: .
size: .
J: TRBJ1-3
V: TRBV6-1
DNA: TGTGCCAGCAGTGAGCAAAATCGGGCCTCTGGAAACACCATATATTTT
CDR3: CASSEQNRASGNTIYF

D: TRBD1
size: once
J: TRBJ1-2
V: TRBV5-6
DNA: TGTGCCAGCAGCATATACACAGGGGTAGGCTACACCTTC
CDR3: CASSIYTGVGYTF

D: .
size: once
J: TRBJ1-2
V: TRBV9
DNA: TGTGCCAGCAGCGTGGACCTTTACAGCTATGGCTACACCTTC
CDR3: CASSVDLYSYGYTF

D: .
size: .
J: TRBJ2-5
V: TRBV18
DNA: TGTGCCAGCTCACCGCAACGCGGTTTAGGAGACCAGACCCAGTACTTC
CDR3: CASSPQRGLGDQTQYF

D: .
size: .
J: TRBJ1-3
V: TRBV18
DNA: TGTGCCAGCTCACCCGGGACAACCGGAAACACCATATATTTT
CDR3: CASSPGTTGNTIYF

D: .
size: .
J: TRBJ1-2
V: TRBV3-1/TRBV3-2
DNA: TGTGCCAGCAGCCAAGTTTCGTGGGATGGCTACACCTTC
CDR3: CASSQVSWDGYTF

D: TRBD2
size: .
J: TRBJ2-1
V: TRBV11-3
DNA: TGTGCCACCAACCCGGGACTAGCGGACGGGGATGAGCAGTTCTTC
CDR3: CATNPGLADGDEQFF

D: .
size: .
J: TRBJ2-7
V: TRBV11-3
DNA: TGTGCCAGCAGCCCCCCGGTTGGGTCCTACGAGCAGTACTTC
CDR3: CASSPPVGSYEQYF

D: .
size: few
J: TRBJ1-5
V: TRBV5-1
DNA: TGCGCCAGCAGCTTGGTGGGTGAAAATCAGCCCCAGCATTTT
CDR3: CASSLVGENQPQHF

D: TRBD2
size: .
J: TRBJ2-7
V: TRBV7-2
DNA: TGTGCCAGCAGCTTAGCCGGCGGGAGGGCCCACTACGAGCAGTACTTC
CDR3: CASSLAGGRAHYEQYF

D: .
size: .
J: TRBJ1-5
V: TRBV5-1
DNA: TGCGCCAGCAGCTTGCAGGGGAATATCAATCAGCCCCAGCATTTT
CDR3: CASSLQGNINQPQHF

D: .
size: few
J: TRBJ2-7
V: TRBV9
DNA: TGTGCCAGCAGCGTAACAGACAGGCCCCCGAACGAGCAGTACTTC
CDR3: CASSVTDRPPNEQYF

D: .
size: .
J: TRBJ1-5
V: TRBV3-1/TRBV3-2
DNA: TGTGCCAGCAGCCACCCGACAGTGAGGGTATATAGCAATCAGCCCCAGCATTTT
CDR3: CASSHPTVRVYSNQPQHF

D: TRBD2
size: .
J: TRBJ2-6
V: TRBV7-9
DNA: TGTGCCAGCAGCTTATGGGAGGGGCTGGCCTCTGGGGCCAACGTCCTGACTTTC
CDR3: CASSLWEGLASGANVLTF

D: .
size: many
J: TRBJ1-2
V: TRBV6-2/TRBV6-3
DNA: TGTGCCAGCAGTTACGGACCTGGGCAGGGCTACACCTTC
CDR3: CASSYGPGQGYTF

D: .
size: .
J: TRBJ1-4
V: TRBV15
DNA: TGTGCCACCAGCAGAGATTTACGGGGCGAAAAACTGTTTTTT
CDR3: CATSRDLRGEKLFF

D: .
size: .
J: TRBJ1-2
V: TRBV21-1
DNA: TGTGCCAGCAGCAAAGTCGTAGCCAACTATGGCTACACCTTC
CDR3: CASSKVVANYGYTF

D: TRBD1
size: .
J: TRBJ1-2
V: TRBV28
DNA: TGTGCCAGCAGGAGTACCTATTCAGGGGGTGGCTACACCTTC
CDR3: CASRSTYSGGGYTF

D: TRBD2
size: .
J: TRBJ2-7
V: TRBV14
DNA: TGTGCCAGCAGCCAAGATGGCGGGAGGGCCTACGAGCAGTACTTC
CDR3: CASSQDGGRAYEQYF

D: TRBD2
size: .
J: TRBJ2-7
V: TRBV5-4
DNA: TGTGCCAGCAGCTTGTATGGACTAGCGGGAGGAAAAACCTACGAGCAGTACTTC
CDR3: CASSLYGLAGGKTYEQYF

D: .
size: once
J: TRBJ1-1
V: TRBV5-4
DNA: TGTGCCAGCAGCTTCGGGAAAACTGAAGCTTTCTTT
CDR3: CASSFGKTEAFF

D: .
size: .
J: TRBJ2-1
V: TRBV3-1/TRBV3-2
DNA: TGTGCCAGCAGCCAAGGGATCTCTCTCGTCTCCTACAATGAGCAGTTCTTC
CDR3: CASSQGISLVSYNEQFF

D: .
size: .
J: TRBJ1-1
V: TRBV6-1
DNA: TGTGCCAGCAGTGAAGACGGGGGCTCTGGCACTGAAGCTTTCTTT
CDR3: CASSEDGGSGTEAFF

D: .
size: .
J: TRBJ2-7
V: TRBV29-1
DNA: TGCAGCGTTGAAGCGGCCTACGAGCAGTACTTC
CDR3: CSVEAAYEQYF

D: .
size: .
J: TRBJ1-4
V: TRBV7-2
DNA: TGTGCCAGCAGCTTGGGAGCAACTAATGAAAAACTGTTTTTT
CDR3: CASSLGATNEKLFF

D: .
size: .
J: TRBJ2-6
V: TRBV2
DNA: TGTGCCAGCACCGAAACCAGCCCTCTCTCTGGGGTCAACGTCCTGACTTTC
CDR3: CASTETSPLSGVNVLTF

D: .
size: .
J: TRBJ2-1
V: TRBV5-1
DNA: TGCGCCAGCAGCTTGGACAGCAAGCTATACAATGAGCAGTTCTTC
CDR3: CASSLDSKLYNEQFF